This T cell receptor beta chain was recovered during a study of PD-L1 blockade in urothelial cancer. Study at large: Male patients with bladder-origin urothelial cancer numbered about nine tenths of the roughly 30. Counts from blood samples showed a median of roughly 150,000 T cells.

Time point denoted: peripheral blood 6 weeks after treatment start. Urothelial carcinoma in patients was locally advanced or metastatic. Generated by immunoSEQ multiplex PCR, the TCRdb table keeps only in-frame clones and is missing some. Among some 120,000 clones listed, around 88% were seen once. The CDR3 sequence is 15 residues long. Germline V gene data show CDR1 as SGHTA and CDR2 as FQGNSA. The J segment lost 4 bases and the V segment lost 5 bases, leaving 9 bases of the junction unmatched. The clonotype originates from a man aged 60 to 75 with urothelial cancer. The chain combines TRBV7-2 with TRBJ2-7; TRBD1 agrees at 9 bases. The sample was PBMCs, taken around atezolizumab (anti-PD-L1) treatment. The CDR3, as DNA: TGTGCCAGCAGCCCACGACAGGGGGTTGCGTACGAGCAGTACTTC. Residues: CASSPRQGVAYEQYF.